This T cell receptor beta chain was sequenced for a study of control samples from healthy donors and cancer patients. The repertoire was sequenced with immunoSEQ multiplex PCR; TCRdb's copy has only in-frame clones and lacks some. The sample records 50,000 to 75,000 clones, around 90% being singletons. Trimming stripped 7 bases from V and 4 bases from J, with 19 bases between. CDR3 length: 15 residues. The germline gives CDR1 MDHEN, CDR2 SYDVKM. The sample was PBMCs. The source of this sequence is a man between 60 and 75 years old with colorectal cancer. The gene calls are TRBV28 and TRBJ2-5; D may be TRBD1 or TRBD2 (7 bases each). The CDR3 loop reads CASNEGEGAIETQYF. The CDR3 region has the DNA TGTGCCAGCAACGAGGGGGAGGGGGCAATAGAGACCCAGTACTTC.